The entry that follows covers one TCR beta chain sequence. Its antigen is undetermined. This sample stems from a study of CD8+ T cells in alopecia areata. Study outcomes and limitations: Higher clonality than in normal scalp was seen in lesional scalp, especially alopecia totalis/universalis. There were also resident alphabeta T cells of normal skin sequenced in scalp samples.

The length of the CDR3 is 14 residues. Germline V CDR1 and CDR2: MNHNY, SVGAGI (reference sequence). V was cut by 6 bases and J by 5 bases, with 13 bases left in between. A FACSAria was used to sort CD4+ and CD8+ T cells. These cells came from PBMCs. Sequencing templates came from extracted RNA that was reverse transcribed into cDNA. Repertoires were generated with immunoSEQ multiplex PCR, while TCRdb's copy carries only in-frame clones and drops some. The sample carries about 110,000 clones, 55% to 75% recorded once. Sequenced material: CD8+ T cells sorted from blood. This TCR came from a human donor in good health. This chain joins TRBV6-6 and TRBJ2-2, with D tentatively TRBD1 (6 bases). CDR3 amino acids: CASSPTGGTGELFF. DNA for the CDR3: TGTGCCAGCAGCCCGACAGGCGGGACCGGGGAGCTGTTTTTT.